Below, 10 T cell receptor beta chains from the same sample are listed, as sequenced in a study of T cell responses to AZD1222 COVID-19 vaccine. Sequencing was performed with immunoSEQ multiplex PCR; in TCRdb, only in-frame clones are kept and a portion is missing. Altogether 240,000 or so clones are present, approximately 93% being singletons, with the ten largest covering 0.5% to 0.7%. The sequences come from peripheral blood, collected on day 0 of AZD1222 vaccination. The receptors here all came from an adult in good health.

This CDR3 reads CASSLGVAGSTGELFF. The CDR3 coding sequence is TGTGCCAGCAGCTTGGGGGTAGCGGGGAGCACCGGGGAGCTGTTTTTT. This chain joins TRBV5-4 and TRBJ2-2; 8 bases map to TRBD2. Losses at the gene ends were 0 bases for V and 4 bases for J; bases not matched to a gene: 5. Germline CDR1 and CDR2: SGHNT and YYREEE (reference sequence). This CDR3 is built from 16 residues.

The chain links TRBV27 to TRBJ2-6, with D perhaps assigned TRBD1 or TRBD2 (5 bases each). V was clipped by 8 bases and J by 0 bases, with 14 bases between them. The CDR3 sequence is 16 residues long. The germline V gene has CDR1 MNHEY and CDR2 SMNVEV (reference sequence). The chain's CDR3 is CASQPGRYSGANVLTF. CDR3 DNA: TGTGCCAGCCAACCGGGACGGTACTCTGGGGCCAACGTCCTGACTTTC.

The CDR3 loop reads CASRPPGLAVHLYNEQFF. The CDR3 DNA reads as TGTGCCAGCAGACCTCCGGGACTAGCCGTCCACCTCTACAATGAGCAGTTCTTC. The J gene is TRBJ2-1, the V gene TRBV6-2 or TRBV6-3; 9 nucleotides agree with TRBD2. V lost 6 bases and J lost 3; bases outside the gene matches: 15. The CDR3 has 18 amino acids. Per germline, CDR1 MNHEY and CDR2 SVGEGT.

This chain's CDR3 is CASSVGDTYEKLFF. In nucleotides, the CDR3 is TGTGCCAGCAGCGTAGGGGACACTTATGAAAAACTGTTTTTT. The chain is built from TRBV9 and TRBJ1-4, with a possible D match to TRBD1 (6 bases). V lost 0 bases to trimming and J lost 6 bases, with 9 bases between them. Germline CDR1 SGDLS, CDR2 YYNGEE. The CDR3 contains 14 residues. Together with reference TRBV9 and TRBJ1-4, the CDR3 gives the full variable domain: DSGVTQTPKHLITATGQRVTLRCSPRSGDLSVYWYQQSLDQGLQFLIQYYNGEERAKGNILERFSAQQFPDLHSELNLSSLELGDSALYFCASSVGDTYEKLFFGSGTQLSVL.

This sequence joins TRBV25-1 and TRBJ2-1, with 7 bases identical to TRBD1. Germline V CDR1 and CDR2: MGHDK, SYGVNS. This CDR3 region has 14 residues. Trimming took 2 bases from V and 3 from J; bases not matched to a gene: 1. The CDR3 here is CASSEQGDYNEQFF. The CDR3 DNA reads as TGTGCCAGCAGTGAACAGGGGGACTACAATGAGCAGTTCTTC.

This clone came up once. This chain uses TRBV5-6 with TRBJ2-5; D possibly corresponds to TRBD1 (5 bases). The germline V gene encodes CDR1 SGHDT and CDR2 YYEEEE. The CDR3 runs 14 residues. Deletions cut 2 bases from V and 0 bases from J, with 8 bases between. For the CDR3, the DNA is TGTGCCAGCAGCTTAAGGGGATACCAAGAGACCCAGTACTTC. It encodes CASSLRGYQETQYF.

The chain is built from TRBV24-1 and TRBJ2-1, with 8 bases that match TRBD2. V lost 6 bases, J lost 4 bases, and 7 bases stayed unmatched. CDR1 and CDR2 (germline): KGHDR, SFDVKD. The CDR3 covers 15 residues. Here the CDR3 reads CATSSLAGKYNEQFF. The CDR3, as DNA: TGTGCCACCAGTTCCCTAGCGGGCAAGTACAATGAGCAGTTCTTC.

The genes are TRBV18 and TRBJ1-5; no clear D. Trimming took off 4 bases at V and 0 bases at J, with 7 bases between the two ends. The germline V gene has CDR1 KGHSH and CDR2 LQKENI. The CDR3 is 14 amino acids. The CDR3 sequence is CASSQGPSNQPQHF. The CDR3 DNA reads TGTGCCAGCTCACAGGGTCCTAGCAATCAGCCCCAGCATTTT. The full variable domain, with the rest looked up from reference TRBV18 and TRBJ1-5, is NAGVMQNPRHLVRRRGQEARLRCSPMKGHSHVYWYRQLPEEGLKFMVYLQKENIIDESGMPKERFSAEFPKEGPSILRIQQVVRGDSAAYFCASSQGPSNQPQHFGDGTRLSIL.

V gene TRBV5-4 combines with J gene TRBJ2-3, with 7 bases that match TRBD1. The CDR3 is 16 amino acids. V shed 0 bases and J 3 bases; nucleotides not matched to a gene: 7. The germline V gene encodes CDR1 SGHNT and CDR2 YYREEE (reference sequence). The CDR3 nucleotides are TGTGCCAGCAGCTTGGTCGACAGGGAAAAGACAGATACGCAGTATTTT. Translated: CASSLVDREKTDTQYF.

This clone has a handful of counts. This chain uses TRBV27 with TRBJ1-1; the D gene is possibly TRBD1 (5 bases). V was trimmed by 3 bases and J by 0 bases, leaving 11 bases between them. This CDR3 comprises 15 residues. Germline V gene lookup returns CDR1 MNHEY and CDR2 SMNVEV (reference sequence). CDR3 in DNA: TGTGCCAGCAGTTTGGGGCCGACAGTGAACACTGAAGCTTTCTTT. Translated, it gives CASSLGPTVNTEAFF.